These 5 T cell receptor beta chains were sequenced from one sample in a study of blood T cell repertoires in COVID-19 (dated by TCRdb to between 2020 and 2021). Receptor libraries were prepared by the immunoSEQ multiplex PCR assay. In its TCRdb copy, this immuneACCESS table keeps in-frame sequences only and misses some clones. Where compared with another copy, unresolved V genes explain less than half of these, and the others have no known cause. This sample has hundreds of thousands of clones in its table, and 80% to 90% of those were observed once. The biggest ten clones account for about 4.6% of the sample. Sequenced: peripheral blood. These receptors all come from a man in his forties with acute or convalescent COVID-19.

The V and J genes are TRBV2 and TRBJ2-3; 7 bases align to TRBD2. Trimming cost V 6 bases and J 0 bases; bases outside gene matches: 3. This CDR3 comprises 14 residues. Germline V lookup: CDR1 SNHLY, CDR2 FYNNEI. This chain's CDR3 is CASRVGGSTDTQYF. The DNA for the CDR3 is TGTGCCAGCAGGGTCGGGGGGAGCACAGATACGCAGTATTTT. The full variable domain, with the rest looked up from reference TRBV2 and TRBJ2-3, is EPEVTQTPSHQVTQMGQEVILRCVPISNHLYFYWYRQILGQKVEFLVSFYNNEISEKSEIFDDQFSVERPDGSNFTLKIRSTKLEDSAMYFCASRVGGSTDTQYFGPGTRLTVL.

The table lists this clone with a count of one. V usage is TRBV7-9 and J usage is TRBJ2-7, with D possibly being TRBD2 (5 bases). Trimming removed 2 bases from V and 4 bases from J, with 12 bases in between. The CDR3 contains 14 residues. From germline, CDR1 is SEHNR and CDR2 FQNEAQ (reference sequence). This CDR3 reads CASSLSGLPYEQYF. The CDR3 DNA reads TGTGCCAGCAGCTTAAGCGGTCTGCCTTACGAGCAGTACTTC.

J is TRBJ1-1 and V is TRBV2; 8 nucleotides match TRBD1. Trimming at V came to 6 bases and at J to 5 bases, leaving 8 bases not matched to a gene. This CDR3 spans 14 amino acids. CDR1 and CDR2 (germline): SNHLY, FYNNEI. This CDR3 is CASRLTGEGTEAFF. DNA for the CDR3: TGTGCCAGCAGACTGACAGGGGAAGGAACTGAAGCTTTCTTT. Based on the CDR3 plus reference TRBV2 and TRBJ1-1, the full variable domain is EPEVTQTPSHQVTQMGQEVILRCVPISNHLYFYWYRQILGQKVEFLVSFYNNEISEKSEIFDDQFSVERPDGSNFTLKIRSTKLEDSAMYFCASRLTGEGTEAFFGQGTRLTVV.

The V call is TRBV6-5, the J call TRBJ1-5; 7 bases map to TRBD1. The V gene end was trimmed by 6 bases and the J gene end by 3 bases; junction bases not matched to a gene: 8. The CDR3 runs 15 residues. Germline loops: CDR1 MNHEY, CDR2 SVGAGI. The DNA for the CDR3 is TGTGCCAGCAGCCCCTTCAGGGGGATCAATCAGCCCCAGCATTTT. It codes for CASSPFRGINQPQHF.

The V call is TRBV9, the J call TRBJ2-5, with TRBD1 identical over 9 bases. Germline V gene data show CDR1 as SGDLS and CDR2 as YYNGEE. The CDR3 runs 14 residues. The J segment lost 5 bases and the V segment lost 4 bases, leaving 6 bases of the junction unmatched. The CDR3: CASSWGTGYETQYF. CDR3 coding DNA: TGTGCCAGCAGCTGGGGGACAGGGTATGAGACCCAGTACTTC.